The next 3 T cell receptor beta chains were all read from a single sample in a study of PD-L1 blockade in urothelial cancer. The assay was immunoSEQ multiplex PCR, and TCRdb's table has in-frame clones only and misses some. The profile shows 85,000 to 100,000 clones, 85% to 95% of them singletons. Material: PBMCs, obtained around atezolizumab (anti-PD-L1) treatment. These receptors all come from a man between 60 and 75 years old with urothelial cancer.

The rearrangement joins TRBV28 to TRBJ2-7; TRBD2 aligns across 8 bases. Germline loops: CDR1 MDHEN, CDR2 SYDVKM. This CDR3 comprises 16 residues. V was clipped by 5 bases and J by 4 bases; unmatched bases: 13. The CDR3: CASSILDSSGRYEQYF. CDR3 in DNA: TGTGCCAGCAGTATTCTCGATTCAAGCGGGAGATACGAGCAGTACTTC. The full variable domain, completed using reference TRBV28 and TRBJ2-7, is DVKVTQSSRYLVKRTGEKVFLECVQDMDHENMFWYRQDPGLGLRLIYFSYDVKMKEKGDIPEGYSVSREKKERFSLILESASTNQTSMYLCASSILDSSGRYEQYFGPGTRLTVT.

This clone was counted once. The rearrangement joins TRBV6-5 to TRBJ2-3; a weak D match, TRBD2 (6 bases). This CDR3 comprises 15 residues. Germline V gene data show CDR1 as MNHEY and CDR2 as SVGAGI. Trimming left V 6 bases short and J 2 bases short, with 15 bases between. The CDR3, as DNA: TGTGCCAGCAGCTCCAAGGGACTCCCCACAGATACGCAGTATTTT. Amino acid sequence: CASSSKGLPTDTQYF.

The CDR3 reads CASIFPGNYEQYF. DNA of the CDR3: TGTGCCAGCATCTTCCCAGGGAACTACGAGCAGTACTTC. This sequence joins TRBV2 and TRBJ2-7, with a possible D match to TRBD1 (5 bases). CDR3 length: 13 residues. Germline assignment: CDR1 SNHLY and CDR2 FYNNEI. V was shortened by 7 bases and J by 3 bases, with 13 bases between the two germline ends.